These 22 T cell receptor beta chains were sequenced from one sample in a study of T cell responses to AZD1222 COVID-19 vaccine. The assay was immunoSEQ multiplex PCR, and TCRdb's table has in-frame clones only and misses some. In the table there are some 120,000 clones, approximately 92% of which are singletons. The material sequenced was peripheral blood, taken 28 days after the second AZD1222 dose. The receptors come from an adult who received the AZD1222 COVID-19 vaccine.

This chain links TRBV6-5 with TRBJ1-6, with 8 nucleotides matching TRBD1. CDR1 and CDR2 from the germline V gene are MNHEY and SVGAGI. V lost 9 bases to trimming and J lost 7 bases; unmatched junction nucleotides: 8. CDR3 length equals 14 residues. The CDR3 DNA is TGTGCCAGTACCCAAGGGACAGGCAATTCACCCCTCCACTTT. It yields the protein CASTQGTGNSPLHF.

The chain uses TRBV6-4 and TRBJ1-1; D is uncertain. CDR3 length: 14 residues. V was pared by 2 bases and J by 1 base, with 8 bases between. In germline, CDR1 is MRHNA, CDR2 SNTAGT. The CDR3 protein is CASSDRHGNTEAFF. As DNA, the CDR3 is TGTGCCAGCAGTGACAGGCACGGGAACACTGAAGCTTTCTTT.

The CDR3 is CASSEGGQETQYF. CDR3 nucleotide sequence: TGTGCCAGCAGTGAGGGAGGCCAAGAGACCCAGTACTTC. The chain couples TRBV2 to TRBJ2-5; the D gene is possibly TRBD2 (6 bases). Germline CDR1 is SNHLY and CDR2 is FYNNEI. This CDR3 region has 13 residues. V shed 3 bases and J shed 1 base, with 6 bases lying between them.

The V call is TRBV28, the J call TRBJ1-4; D unresolved. The CDR3 is 15 amino acids. CDR1 and CDR2 (germline): MDHEN, SYDVKM. V was pared by 2 bases and J by 3 bases, with 10 bases between. The CDR3 DNA follows: TGTGCCAGCAGTTTACAAATTAAGGCTAATGAAAAACTGTTTTTT. Its protein product is CASSLQIKANEKLFF.

The genes are TRBV5-1 and TRBJ1-1; TRBD1 matches at 10 bases. The CDR3 sequence is 15 residues long. Germline V gene sequence: CDR1 SGHRS, CDR2 YFSETQ. V lost 7 bases, J lost 0 bases, and 6 bases stayed unmatched. CDR3 residues: CASGTGDELNTEAFF. The CDR3, as DNA: TGCGCCAGCGGGACAGGGGACGAGTTGAACACTGAAGCTTTCTTT.

This sequence joins TRBV28 and TRBJ1-2, with TRBD1 matching 7 bases. This CDR3 is 12 amino acids long. Germline V gene sequence: CDR1 MDHEN, CDR2 SYDVKM. Germline trimming cut 4 bases from V and 8 bases from J; bases unmatched to any gene: 4. The CDR3 sequence is CASSSRQGGYTF. CDR3 DNA sequence: TGTGCCAGCAGTTCCAGACAGGGCGGCTACACCTTC.

V usage is TRBV28 and J usage is TRBJ1-1; D possibly corresponds to TRBD1 (6 bases). V lost 5 bases, J lost 5 bases, and 15 bases lay in between. This CDR3 contains 14 residues. Looked up from germline, CDR1 is MDHEN and CDR2 is SYDVKM. CDR3 amino acids: CASSPPTGFTEAFF. The CDR3 region has the DNA TGTGCCAGCAGTCCCCCGACAGGATTTACTGAAGCTTTCTTT.

This clone was counted a single time. The CDR3 spells CASSTDWRSGTDTQYF. CDR3 in DNA: TGTGCCAGCAGCACCGACTGGAGGTCGGGCACAGATACGCAGTATTTT. V is TRBV7-9 and J is TRBJ2-3; a possible D gene is TRBD2 (5 bases). Trimming pared 5 bases from V and 1 base from J, leaving 16 bases between. Germline V CDR1 and CDR2: SEHNR, FQNEAQ (reference sequence). The length of the CDR3 is 16 residues.

The chain joins TRBV6-5 to TRBJ1-3, with D unclear. Germline V gene sequence: CDR1 MNHEY, CDR2 SVGAGI. CDR3 length: 15 residues. V lost 0 bases and J lost 9, with 15 bases in between. CDR3 in DNA: TGTGCCAGCAGTTACTCGGGGTCAAAAGGAGCCACCATATATTTT. It specifies CASSYSGSKGATIYF.

This chain uses TRBV5-6 with TRBJ1-1; D possibly corresponds to TRBD1 (5 bases). The germline V gene has CDR1 SGHDT and CDR2 YYEEEE. With 2 bases removed from V and 8 bases from J, the gap between germline ends came to 10 bases. This CDR3 spans 12 amino acids. CDR3 amino acids: CASSFSGGEAFF. In DNA, the CDR3 is TGTGCCAGCAGCTTTTCGGGGGGAGAAGCTTTCTTT.

The chain has TRBV20-1 and TRBJ2-7; D is ambiguous. Germline V gives CDR1 DFQATT, CDR2 SNEGSKA (reference sequence). The V end lost 5 bases, the J end lost 5 bases, and 10 bases lay between the germline ends. The CDR3 is made up of 11 amino acids. CDR3 coding DNA: TGCAGTGCTCAAGACTCGAACGAGCAGTACTTC. Its protein is CSAQDSNEQYF.

This clone was recorded only once. The V call is TRBV21-1, the J call TRBJ2-7. TRBV21-1 has pseudogene status. The CDR3 has 17 residues. This chain's CDR3 is CASSKRALRGLIYEQYF. CDR3 in DNA: TGTGCCAGCAGCAAAAGGGCCCTCCGGGGGCTGATTTACGAGCAGTACTTC.

The chain joins TRBV3-1 (or the pseudogene TRBV3-2) to TRBJ1-3; D gene unclear. The CDR3 consists of 15 residues. Germline V gene sequence: CDR1 LGHDT, CDR2 YNNKEL (reference sequence). V dropped 2 bases and J dropped 4 bases, with 12 bases sitting between them. This chain's CDR3 is CASSQLREGGNTIYF. The CDR3 bases are TGTGCCAGCAGCCAATTGAGGGAAGGAGGAAACACCATATATTTT.

The rearrangement links TRBV29-1 to TRBJ2-3, with TRBD2 identical over 7 bases. Trimming cost V 4 bases and J 0 bases; bases outside gene matches: 7. Per germline, CDR1 SQVTM and CDR2 ANQGSEA. The CDR3 loop spans 15 amino acids. Written as DNA, the CDR3 is TGCAGCGTTGTCCCTAGCGGACGTAGCACAGATACGCAGTATTTT. This sequence encodes CSVVPSGRSTDTQYF.

This chain uses TRBV10-3 with TRBJ2-6; 12 bases match TRBD1. The CDR3 spans 17 residues. The trim removed 5 bases at V and 4 bases at J, leaving 6 bases unmatched. Germline V CDR1 and CDR2: ENHRY, SYGVKD. CDR3 amino acids: CAISSGQGAGGANVLTF. The CDR3 DNA follows: TGTGCCATCAGTTCGGGACAGGGGGCTGGAGGGGCCAACGTCCTGACTTTC.

The rearrangement links TRBV6-1 to TRBJ1-6; TRBD1 is a possible D gene (6 bases). Trimming removed 2 bases from V and 10 bases from J, with 24 bases in between. Per germline, CDR1 MNHNS and CDR2 SASEGT. The CDR3 length is 18 residues. The CDR3 nucleotides read TGTGCCAGCAGTGAAACGCCCCAAGGGAGGGGGGCTCGATCACCCCTCCACTTT. The encoded protein is CASSETPQGRGARSPLHF.

Turning to this clone: One end of the junction varies from germline; a read error may be responsible. CDR3 in amino acids: CASSISGTTNEKLFF. CDR3 DNA sequence: TGTGCCAGCAGTATATCCGGGACAACAAATGAAAAACTGTTTTTT. The chain employs TRBV28 and TRBJ1-4; D possibly corresponds to TRBD1 (6 bases). CDR3 length: 15 residues. Germline V gene sequence: CDR1 MDHEN, CDR2 SYDVKM.

The chain has TRBV6-6 and TRBJ1-5, with D uncertain. The CDR3 length is 13 residues. The germline V gene encodes CDR1 MNHNY and CDR2 SVGAGI (reference sequence). Between the trimmed V and J ends, which lost 5 bases and 8 bases, there was a span of 13 bases. CDR3: CASSLSRGEPQHF. DNA of the CDR3: TGTGCCAGCAGTCTCAGCCGGGGAGAGCCCCAGCATTTT.

The J gene is TRBJ2-3, the V gene TRBV5-5, with TRBD1 matching 9 bases. Germline CDR1 and CDR2: SGHKS and YYEKEE (reference sequence). There are 16 residues in the CDR3. Unmatched junction bases numbered 10, after V lost 4 bases and J lost 4 bases. The CDR3 DNA reads as TGTGCCAGCAGCGAGTGGAGACAGGGGGGATCAGATACGCAGTATTTT. Its protein is CASSEWRQGGSDTQYF. Full variable domain (rest looked up from reference TRBV5-5 and TRBJ2-3): DAGVTQSPTHLIKTRGQQVTLRCSPISGHKSVSWYQQVLGQGPQFIFQYYEKEERGRGNFPDRFSARQFPNYSSELNVNALLLGDSALYLCASSEWRQGGSDTQYFGPGTRLTVL.

This clone was counted a few times. The chain is built from TRBV7-2 and TRBJ1-5, with 7 bases that match TRBD1. CDR1 is SGHTA, CDR2 FQGNSA, per germline. J lost 4 bases, V lost 10 bases, and 13 bases had no gene match. The CDR3 consists of 15 residues. In nucleotides, the CDR3 is TGTGCCACCCGCGCAGGGGGAGGAGGGAATCAGCCCCAGCATTTT. Translated, it gives CATRAGGGGNQPQHF.

The V and J genes are TRBV19 and TRBJ2-1, with 10 positions matching TRBD2. This CDR3 spans 15 amino acids. Germline CDR1 LNHDA, CDR2 SQIVND (reference sequence). Germline trimming cut 4 bases from V and 5 bases from J; bases unmatched to any gene: 5. Here the CDR3 reads CASSTWTSGDNEQFF. CDR3 bases: TGTGCCAGTAGTACTTGGACTAGCGGAGACAATGAGCAGTTCTTC. Full variable domain (missing parts from reference TRBV19 and TRBJ2-1): DGGITQSPKYLFRKEGQNVTLSCEQNLNHDAMYWYRQDPGQGLRLIYYSQIVNDFQKGDIAEGYSVSREKKESFPLTVTSAQKNPTAFYLCASSTWTSGDNEQFFGPGTRLTVL.

In nucleotides, the CDR3 is TGTGCTAGTGCCCAAGTTTGGGAAGAGACCCAGTACTTC. Translated: CASAQVWEETQYF. The chain carries TRBV12-5 and TRBJ2-5; D gene unclear. CDR3 length: 13 residues. Looked up from germline, CDR1 is LGHNT and CDR2 is FRNRAP. The V end was cut by 7 bases, the J end by 3 bases, with 12 bases between.